This T cell receptor beta chain was found in a study of shared clonotypes between healthy human individuals. Overall study: Three plates each covered CD4 naive and memory; CD8 naive two, CD8 memory one. Study-level findings and limits: Rarefaction gave evidence that sorted-subset sequencing remained incomplete despite large depth. Across subsets, estimated richness was generally greater for naive than for memory populations. Few donors restricted represented genetic and exposure-history diversity.

Concerning this clone itself: Its antigen is not identified.

TCRdb's table, derived via immunoSEQ multiplex PCR, lists solely in-frame clones and lacks some. The sample contains about a million clones, 76% of which appear only once. The trim removed 1 base at V and 1 base at J, leaving 9 bases unmatched. There are 18 residues in the CDR3. Germline CDR1 is SGHTA and CDR2 is FQGTGA. Material for sequencing was memory CD4+ T cells sorted from blood. The subset here: CD45RA-negative fraction. The TCR originated in a man between 18 and 35 years old in good health. The chain joins TRBV7-3 to TRBJ2-1; 8 bases align to TRBD2. As DNA, the CDR3 is TGTGCCAGCAGCTTAAGTGGCTCTGGCGGGGGGTCCTACAATGAGCAGTTCTTC. It specifies CASSLSGSGGGSYNEQFF. Drawing the rest from reference TRBV7-3 and TRBJ2-1, the complete variable domain is GAGVSQTPSNKVTEKGKYVELRCDPISGHTALYWYRQSLGQGPEFLIYFQGTGAADDSGLPNDRFFAVRPEGSVSTLKIQRTERGDSAVYLCASSLSGSGGGSYNEQFFGPGTRLTVL.